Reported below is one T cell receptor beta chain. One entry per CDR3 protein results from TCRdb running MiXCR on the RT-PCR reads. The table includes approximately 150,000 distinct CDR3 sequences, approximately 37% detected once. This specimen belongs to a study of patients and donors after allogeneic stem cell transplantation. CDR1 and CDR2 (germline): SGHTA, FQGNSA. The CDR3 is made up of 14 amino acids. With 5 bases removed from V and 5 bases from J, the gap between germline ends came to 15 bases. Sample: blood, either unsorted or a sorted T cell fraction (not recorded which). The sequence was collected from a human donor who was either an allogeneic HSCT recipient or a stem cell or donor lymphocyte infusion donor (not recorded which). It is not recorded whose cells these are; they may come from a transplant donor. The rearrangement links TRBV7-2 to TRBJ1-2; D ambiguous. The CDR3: CASSIGRDGYGYTF. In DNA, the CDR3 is TGTGCCAGCAGCATCGGAAGGGATGGGTATGGCTACACCTTC.